This T cell receptor (beta chain) came from a study of cytomegalovirus exposure and HLA in healthy donors. Concerning this clone itself: No antigen is known for it.

60 Vbeta and 13 Jbeta primers were used in PCR. Measured with immunoSEQ multiplex PCR; TCRdb has only the in-frame clones, and not every one. The sample shows some 190,000 clones, more than 80% of them seen only once. These donors counted as nominally healthy when sampled, but unrecorded immune exposures were likely. Study-wide findings and caveats: The study listed 164 cytomegalovirus-associated TCR beta chains. Later findings reportedly placed an Asian-associated ancestry cluster below the roughly 660-donor mean for N-insertions.

Germline V gene sequence: CDR1 MNHEY, CDR2 SMNVEV (reference sequence). The CDR3 consists of 15 residues. The germline V and J ends were trimmed by 5 bases and 5 bases, with 16 bases remaining between them. The sample taken for sequencing was PBMCs. This chain joins TRBV27 and TRBJ1-5; weak D call: TRBD1 (6 bases). The clonotype was recovered from a male donor in good health and CMV-seronegative. CDR3 region: CASSAIQGVDQPQHF. Here the CDR3 DNA reads TGTGCCAGCAGTGCGATACAGGGCGTCGATCAGCCCCAGCATTTT.